The 14 T cell receptor beta chains below come from one sample, sequenced in a study of blood T cell repertoires in COVID-19 (TCRdb year 2020). Library preparation used the immunoSEQ multiplex PCR assay. TCRdb retrieved this table from immuneACCESS and kept in-frame rearrangements only. Not all clones are present; in checked studies, unresolved V genes account for under half, and no reason is known for the remainder. Here the sample has 250,000 to 350,000 clones; 88% occur a single time. The ten largest clones take up about 1% of the sample. What was sequenced was PBMCs or T cells enriched from blood (not recorded which). The receptors derive from a woman in her 30s who had recovered from COVID-19.

There are a few counts of this clone. The chain employs TRBV28 and TRBJ2-2; 9 nucleotides align to TRBD1. The CDR3 totals 21 residues. Germline values: CDR1 MDHEN, CDR2 SYDVKM. Trimming took 4 bases from V and 0 from J; bases not matched to a gene: 18. DNA of the CDR3: TGTGCCAGCAGTTCCGCCTGGACAGGGGACCTTCTTACTACGAACACCGGGGAGCTGTTTTTT. Amino acids: CASSSAWTGDLLTTNTGELFF.

The genes are TRBV2 and TRBJ2-3, with D possibly matching TRBD2 (6 bases). Germline-derived CDR1 and CDR2 are SNHLY and FYNNEI. With 5 bases removed from V and 4 bases from J, the gap between germline ends came to 16 bases. The CDR3 has 15 amino acids. The CDR3, as DNA: TGTGCCAGCAGTTGGGACTCGACCGGCGCAGATACGCAGTATTTT. Protein: CASSWDSTGADTQYF.

The chain recombines TRBV10-3 with TRBJ1-2; 7 bases are a match to TRBD1. Germline CDR1 and CDR2: ENHRY and SYGVKD. CDR3 length equals 15 residues. V dropped 11 bases and J dropped 2; count of bases not matched to a gene: 14. The DNA of the CDR3 is TGTGCCGCAAAGATAACGGGACAGCTGAACTATGGCTACACCTTC. It specifies CAAKITGQLNYGYTF.

The chain carries TRBV13 and TRBJ2-2; 9 bases are shared with TRBD2. The germline CDR1 and CDR2 sequences are PRHDT and FYEKMQ (reference sequence). The CDR3 contains 14 residues. V shed 8 bases, J shed 3 bases, and the junction held 4 bases outside the gene matches. In DNA, the CDR3 is TGTGCCAGCGGTCTAGCGGGGCACACCGGGGAGCTGTTTTTT. Its translation is CASGLAGHTGELFF.

The genes are TRBV15 and TRBJ1-3; tentative D call: TRBD1 (6 bases). Germline V gene lookup returns CDR1 LNHNV and CDR2 YYDKDF (reference sequence). Trimming stripped 7 bases from V and 0 bases from J, with 22 bases between. This CDR3 is 18 amino acids long. The CDR3, as DNA: TGTGCCACCATGGGCTCGATCCGGGACACCAACTCTGGAAACACCATATATTTT. This encodes CATMGSIRDTNSGNTIYF.

The rearrangement uses TRBV10-1 and TRBJ2-3, with 7 bases that match TRBD2. Germline values: CDR1 WNHNN, CDR2 SYGVQD (reference sequence). The CDR3 length is 18 residues. V was clipped by 4 bases and J by 0 bases; unmatched bases: 13. CDR3 DNA sequence: TGCGCCAGCAGTGCCTTAGCGGGCGGGAGCAGTAGCACAGATACGCAGTATTTT. Amino acid sequence: CASSALAGGSSSTDTQYF.

The chain uses TRBV11-2 and TRBJ1-4; 8 bases agree with TRBD1. V trimming: 1 base; J trimming: 7 bases; junction bases outside the gene matches: 5. The CDR3 runs to 15 residues. The germline CDR1 and CDR2 sequences are SGHAT and FQNNGV. The CDR3 is CASSLVSGGVEKLFF. The CDR3, as DNA: TGTGCCAGCAGCTTAGTGTCAGGGGGCGTTGAAAAACTGTTTTTT.

The chain carries TRBV3-1 (or the pseudogene TRBV3-2) and TRBJ1-2, with 8 positions matching TRBD1. This CDR3 has 13 amino acids. Germline V gives CDR1 LGHDT, CDR2 YNNKEL (reference sequence). V lost 4 bases to trimming and J lost 6 bases; unmatched junction nucleotides: 4. CDR3 nucleotides: TGTGCCAGCAGCCGGCAGGGGGCTCATGGCTACACCTTC. This translates into CASSRQGAHGYTF.

This clone was counted a single time. This chain links TRBV5-4 with TRBJ1-2, with TRBD1 matching over 7 bases. Unmatched junction bases numbered 4, after V lost 3 bases and J lost 2 bases. Germline CDR1 SGHNT, CDR2 YYREEE (reference sequence). This CDR3 comprises 14 residues. Here the CDR3 DNA reads TGTGCCAGCAGCTGGAACAGGGGAAACTATGGCTACACCTTC. Protein: CASSWNRGNYGYTF.

The genes are TRBV18 and TRBJ1-4; 8 bases are shared with TRBD1. Germline lookup yields CDR1 KGHSH and CDR2 LQKENI. This CDR3 spans 17 amino acids. V shed 5 bases, J shed 7 bases, and the junction held 15 bases outside the gene matches. The CDR3 coding sequence is TGTGCCAGCTCATCACTCCCTACAGGGGGAGTGAGTGAAAAACTGTTTTTT. It codes for CASSSLPTGGVSEKLFF.

V gene TRBV27 combines with J gene TRBJ1-2, with D perhaps matching TRBD1 (6 bases). Trimming took off 5 bases at V and 8 bases at J, with 21 bases between the two ends. The germline gives CDR1 MNHEY, CDR2 SMNVEV (reference sequence). This CDR3 is built from 15 residues. CDR3 bases: TGTGCCAGCAGTCCGCGCCTGACAGGTTCGGGGGGCTACACCTTC. Translated: CASSPRLTGSGGYTF.

V usage is TRBV28 and J usage is TRBJ1-5; TRBD1 agrees at 7 bases. This CDR3 region has 15 residues. Per the germline V gene, CDR1 is MDHEN and CDR2 is SYDVKM. Trimming cost V 3 bases and J 3 bases; bases outside gene matches: 5. The CDR3 region is CASSFSDRANQPQHF. As DNA, the CDR3 is TGTGCCAGCAGTTTTTCCGACAGGGCCAATCAGCCCCAGCATTTT.

This sequence joins TRBV4-1 and TRBJ1-2; D is undetermined. This CDR3 spans 13 amino acids. CDR1 MGHRA and CDR2 YSYEKL come from the germline V gene. Trimming cost V 0 bases and J 10 bases, with 12 bases left between them. The CDR3 spells CASSQDYRQVYTF. CDR3 nucleotide sequence: TGCGCCAGCAGCCAAGATTACCGGCAGGTCTACACCTTC.

This chain uses TRBV11-3 with TRBJ2-1, with TRBD2 matching 8 bases. The CDR3 length is 16 residues. Germline V gives CDR1 SGHNT, CDR2 YENEEA. The ends lost 5 bases at V and 0 bases at J; junction bases unmatched: 6. In DNA form, the CDR3 reads TGTGCCAGCAGCACCTACGGGGGGGCCTCCTACAATGAGCAGTTCTTC. This gives the protein CASSTYGGASYNEQFF.